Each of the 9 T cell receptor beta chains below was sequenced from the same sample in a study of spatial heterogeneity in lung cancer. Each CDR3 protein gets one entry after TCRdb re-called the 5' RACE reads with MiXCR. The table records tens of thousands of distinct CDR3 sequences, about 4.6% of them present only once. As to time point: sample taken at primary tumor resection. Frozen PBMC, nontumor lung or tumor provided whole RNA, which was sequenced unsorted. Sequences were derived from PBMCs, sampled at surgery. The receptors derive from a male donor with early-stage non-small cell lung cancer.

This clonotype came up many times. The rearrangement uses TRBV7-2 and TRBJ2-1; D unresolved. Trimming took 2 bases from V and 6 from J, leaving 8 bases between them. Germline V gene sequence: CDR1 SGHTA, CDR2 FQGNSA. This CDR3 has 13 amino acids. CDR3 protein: CASSLIARNEQFF. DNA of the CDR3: TGTGCCAGCAGCTTAATAGCCCGCAATGAGCAGTTCTTC.

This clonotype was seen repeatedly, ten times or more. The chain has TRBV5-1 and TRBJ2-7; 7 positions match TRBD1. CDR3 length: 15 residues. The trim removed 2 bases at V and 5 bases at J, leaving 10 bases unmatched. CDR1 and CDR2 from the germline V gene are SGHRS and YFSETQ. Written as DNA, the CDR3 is TGCGCCAGCAGCTTCTTACAGGGACAGACCCACGAGCAGTACTTC. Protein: CASSFLQGQTHEQYF.

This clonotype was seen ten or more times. The CDR3 spells CSVGGGAETDTQYF. In nucleotides, the CDR3 is TGCAGCGTTGGAGGGGGGGCGGAGACAGATACGCAGTATTTT. This chain joins TRBV29-1 and TRBJ2-3; tentatively, D is TRBD2 (7 bases). This CDR3 is built from 14 residues. CDR1 is SQVTM and CDR2 is ANQGSEA in the germline V gene. V dropped 4 bases and J dropped 3 bases, with 14 bases sitting between them.

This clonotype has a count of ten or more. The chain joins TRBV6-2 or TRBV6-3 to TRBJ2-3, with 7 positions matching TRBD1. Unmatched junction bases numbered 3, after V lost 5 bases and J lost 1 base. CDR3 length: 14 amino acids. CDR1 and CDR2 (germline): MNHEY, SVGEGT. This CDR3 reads CASSTGTGTDTQYF. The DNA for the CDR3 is TGTGCCAGCAGTACCGGGACAGGCACAGATACGCAGTATTTT.

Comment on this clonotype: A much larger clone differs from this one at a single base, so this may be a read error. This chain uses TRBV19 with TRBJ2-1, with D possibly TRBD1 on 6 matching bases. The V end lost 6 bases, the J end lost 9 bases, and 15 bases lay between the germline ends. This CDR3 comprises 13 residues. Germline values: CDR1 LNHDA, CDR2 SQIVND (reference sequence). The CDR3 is CASREAGAGEQFF. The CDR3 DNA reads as TGTGCCAGTAGGGAGGCAGGGGCCGGTGAGCAGTTCTTC.

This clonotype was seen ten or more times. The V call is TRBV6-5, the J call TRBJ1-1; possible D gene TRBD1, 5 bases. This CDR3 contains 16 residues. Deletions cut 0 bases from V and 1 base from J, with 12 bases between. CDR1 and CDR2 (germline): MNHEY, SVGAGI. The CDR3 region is CASSYSPQGRNTEAFF. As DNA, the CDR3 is TGTGCCAGCAGTTACTCCCCCCAGGGACGGAACACTGAAGCTTTCTTT.

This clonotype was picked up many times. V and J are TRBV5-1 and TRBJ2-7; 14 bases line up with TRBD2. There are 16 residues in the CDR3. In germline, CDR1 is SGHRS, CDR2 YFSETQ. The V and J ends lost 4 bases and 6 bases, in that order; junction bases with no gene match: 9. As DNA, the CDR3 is TGCGCCAGCAGCCCTCGACTAGCGGGAGGGACCGGCGAGCAGTACTTC. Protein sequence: CASSPRLAGGTGEQYF.

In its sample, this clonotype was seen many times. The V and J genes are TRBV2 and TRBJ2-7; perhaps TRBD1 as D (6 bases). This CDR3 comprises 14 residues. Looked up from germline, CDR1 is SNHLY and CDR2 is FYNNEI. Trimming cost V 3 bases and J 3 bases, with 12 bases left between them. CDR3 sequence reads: CASSDQGPVYEQYF. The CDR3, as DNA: TGTGCCAGCAGTGATCAGGGGCCGGTCTACGAGCAGTACTTC.

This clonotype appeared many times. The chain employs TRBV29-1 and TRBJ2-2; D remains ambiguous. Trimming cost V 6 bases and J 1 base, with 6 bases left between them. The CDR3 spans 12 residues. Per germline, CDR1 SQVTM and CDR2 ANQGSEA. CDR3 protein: CSVSENTGELFF. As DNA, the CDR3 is TGCAGCGTCTCGGAGAACACCGGGGAGCTGTTTTTT.